Shown below are 8 T cell receptor beta chains from a single sample sequenced in a study of blood T cells in healthy people across ages. Next came a second PCR, run for about 6 to 11 cycles, which used a sample-barcoded 5' primer along with a J-beta primer mix. TCRdb reanalysed the 5' RACE reads using MiXCR and keeps one entry per CDR3 protein. The sample contains approximately 800,000 distinct CDR3 sequences, just under 25% of which appear only once. A further study also used this sample, focusing on T cells of mothers and their children.

Sequencing was carried out using blood. All receptors come from a boy aged 5-17 years in good health.

The chain carries TRBV7-3 and TRBJ2-5; 9 positions match TRBD1. Germline CDR1 is SGHTA and CDR2 is FQGTGA. V lost 5 bases and J lost 5; bases outside the gene matches: 12. CDR3 length: 16 amino acids. The CDR3 DNA follows: TGTGCCAGCAGCCCACACTCCGGGACAGGGATGGAGACCCAGTACTTC. This encodes CASSPHSGTGMETQYF.

This rearrangement joins TRBV20-1 to TRBJ2-5; D remains ambiguous. The end of the DNA fits TRBJ2-7 better, so the J call may be wrong. The CDR3 totals 16 residues. Germline V gene sequence: CDR1 DFQATT, CDR2 SNEGSKA (reference sequence). The CDR3, as DNA: TGCAGTGCTAGAGATAGAAGGGCTTCCCTCTCCTACGAGCAGTACTTC. The encoded protein is CSARDRRASLSYEQYF.

The chain employs TRBV13 and TRBJ2-3; 8 bases fit TRBD2. J was trimmed by 2 bases and V by 8 bases; bases with no gene match: 6. Germline V gives CDR1 PRHDT, CDR2 FYEKMQ (reference sequence). The CDR3 is made up of 14 amino acids. This CDR3 is CASLLADLTDTQYF. DNA of the CDR3: TGTGCCAGCCTACTAGCGGACCTCACAGATACGCAGTATTTT. Filled out from reference TRBV13 and TRBJ2-3, the complete variable domain reads AAGVIQSPRHLIKEKRETATLKCYPIPRHDTVYWYQQGPGQDPQFLISFYEKMQSDKGSIPDRFSAQQFSDYHSELNMSSLELGDSALYFCASLLADLTDTQYFGPGTRLTVL.

This clonotype was seen a handful of times. The rearrangement joins TRBV7-2 to TRBJ2-7; weak D call: TRBD1 (5 bases). From germline, CDR1 is SGHTA and CDR2 FQGNSA. The CDR3 has 17 amino acids. V was clipped by 1 base and J by 4 bases, with 20 bases between them. CDR3 DNA sequence: TGTGCCAGCAGCTTAGGCCCTAATACAGGTCGGATGTACGAGCAGTACTTC. It codes for CASSLGPNTGRMYEQYF.

The gene calls are TRBV5-1 and TRBJ1-2, with D maybe TRBD1 (6 bases). The CDR3 runs to 15 residues. V was clipped by 0 bases and J by 1 base, with 10 bases between them. Per germline, CDR1 SGHRS and CDR2 YFSETQ. As DNA, the CDR3 is TGCGCCAGCAGCTTGGCGGGACACCGTAACTATGGCTACACCTTC. This gives the protein CASSLAGHRNYGYTF.

This chain connects TRBV6-2 or TRBV6-3 to TRBJ1-1, with D possibly TRBD1 on 5 matching bases. The CDR3 length is 14 residues. CDR1 and CDR2 from the germline V gene are MNHEY and SVGEGT. V lost 10 bases and J 4 bases, leaving 19 bases between the germline ends. DNA for the CDR3: TGTGCCACTAAACCGGGACCGGTCGTCACTGAAGCTTTCTTT. It is translated as CATKPGPVVTEAFF.

This clonotype was observed a few times. The rearrangement joins TRBV27 to TRBJ2-5; 16 bases align to TRBD2. Germline loops: CDR1 MNHEY, CDR2 SMNVEV (reference sequence). The CDR3 is 20 residues long. J lost 5 bases, V lost 4 bases, and 16 bases had no gene match. The CDR3, as DNA: TGTGCCAGCAGTTCGCTAACCGGGACTAGCGGGAGGGGATTATGGGAGACCCAGTACTTC. Translating it yields CASSSLTGTSGRGLWETQYF.

Remarks on this clonotype: The junction departs from germline at one end; a sequencing error may be responsible. The chain has TRBV7-7 and TRBJ2-2; a weak D match, TRBD1 (6 bases). The CDR3 covers 15 residues. Germline V gives CDR1 SSHAT, CDR2 FNYEAQ (reference sequence). The CDR3 is CASSPTGENTGELFF. The DNA for the CDR3 is TGTGCTAGCAGTCCGACAGGAGAGAACACCGGGGAGCTGTTTTTT.